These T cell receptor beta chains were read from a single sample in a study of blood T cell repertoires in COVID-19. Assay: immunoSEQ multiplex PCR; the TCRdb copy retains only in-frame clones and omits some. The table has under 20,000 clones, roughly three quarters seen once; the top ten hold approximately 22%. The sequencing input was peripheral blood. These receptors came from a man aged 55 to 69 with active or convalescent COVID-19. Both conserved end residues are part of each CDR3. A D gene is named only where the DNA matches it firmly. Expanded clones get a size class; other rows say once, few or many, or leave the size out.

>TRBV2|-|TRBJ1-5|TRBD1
TGTGCCAGCAGGGGCATGGGACAGCTAAATCAGCCCCAGCATTTT
CASRGMGQLNQPQHF
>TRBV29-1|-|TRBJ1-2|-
TGCAGCGTTGATAGTTATAGACAAGAGAATGGCTACACCTTC
CSVDSYRQENGYTF
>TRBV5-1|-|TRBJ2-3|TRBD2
TGCGCCAGCAGCATAGCGGGGGGGAGCACAGATACGCAGTATTTT
CASSIAGGSTDTQYF
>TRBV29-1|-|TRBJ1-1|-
TGCAGCGTTACAGGGAGACTTCGGGAAGCTTTCTTT
CSVTGRLREAFF
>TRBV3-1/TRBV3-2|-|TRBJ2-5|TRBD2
TGTGCCAGCAGCCAAGATAGGGACTACCCGAGGTCGGCCCAGTACTTC
CASSQDRDYPRSAQYF
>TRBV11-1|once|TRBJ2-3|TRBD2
TGTGCCAGCAACGGACTAGCGGGGGCCGCTCCAGATACGCAGTATTTT
CASNGLAGAAPDTQYF
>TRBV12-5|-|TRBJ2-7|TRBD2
TGTGCTAGTGGTCTGGGACTAGCGGGCTACGAGCAGTACTTC
CASGLGLAGYEQYF
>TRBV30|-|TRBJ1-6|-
TGTGCCTGGAGTGCTACCCTCTTCGGGAGCGATTCACCCCTCCACTTT
CAWSATLFGSDSPLHF
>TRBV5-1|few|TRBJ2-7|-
TGCGCCAGCAGCGTCCAGGGTTTCGAGCAGTACTTC
CASSVQGFEQYF
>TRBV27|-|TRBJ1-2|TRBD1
TGTGCCAGCGGTCGACAGGGGAATGGCTACACCTTC
CASGRQGNGYTF
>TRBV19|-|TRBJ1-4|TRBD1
TGTGCCAGCGACAGGGGTGGGGGTAATGAAAAACTGTTTTTT
CASDRGGGNEKLFF
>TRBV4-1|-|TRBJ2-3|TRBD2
TGCGCCAGCACCCTTAGCGGGGCCACAGATACGCAGTATTTT
CASTLSGATDTQYF
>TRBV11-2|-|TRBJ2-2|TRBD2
TGTGCCAGCAGCCTTTTAGCGGGGGGAACGAACACCGGGGAGCTGTTTTTT
CASSLLAGGTNTGELFF
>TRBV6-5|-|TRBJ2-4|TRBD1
TGTGCCAGCAGTAGGGACAGCCCAGGAAACATTCAGTACTTC
CASSRDSPGNIQYF
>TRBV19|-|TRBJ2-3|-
TGTGCCAGTAGTAGAATCCAGGGTACCGGCACAGATACGCAGTATTTT
CASSRIQGTGTDTQYF
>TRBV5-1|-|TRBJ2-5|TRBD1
TGCGCCAGCAGCTTGGCCGGACAGGGGCAAGAGACCCAGTACTTC
CASSLAGQGQETQYF